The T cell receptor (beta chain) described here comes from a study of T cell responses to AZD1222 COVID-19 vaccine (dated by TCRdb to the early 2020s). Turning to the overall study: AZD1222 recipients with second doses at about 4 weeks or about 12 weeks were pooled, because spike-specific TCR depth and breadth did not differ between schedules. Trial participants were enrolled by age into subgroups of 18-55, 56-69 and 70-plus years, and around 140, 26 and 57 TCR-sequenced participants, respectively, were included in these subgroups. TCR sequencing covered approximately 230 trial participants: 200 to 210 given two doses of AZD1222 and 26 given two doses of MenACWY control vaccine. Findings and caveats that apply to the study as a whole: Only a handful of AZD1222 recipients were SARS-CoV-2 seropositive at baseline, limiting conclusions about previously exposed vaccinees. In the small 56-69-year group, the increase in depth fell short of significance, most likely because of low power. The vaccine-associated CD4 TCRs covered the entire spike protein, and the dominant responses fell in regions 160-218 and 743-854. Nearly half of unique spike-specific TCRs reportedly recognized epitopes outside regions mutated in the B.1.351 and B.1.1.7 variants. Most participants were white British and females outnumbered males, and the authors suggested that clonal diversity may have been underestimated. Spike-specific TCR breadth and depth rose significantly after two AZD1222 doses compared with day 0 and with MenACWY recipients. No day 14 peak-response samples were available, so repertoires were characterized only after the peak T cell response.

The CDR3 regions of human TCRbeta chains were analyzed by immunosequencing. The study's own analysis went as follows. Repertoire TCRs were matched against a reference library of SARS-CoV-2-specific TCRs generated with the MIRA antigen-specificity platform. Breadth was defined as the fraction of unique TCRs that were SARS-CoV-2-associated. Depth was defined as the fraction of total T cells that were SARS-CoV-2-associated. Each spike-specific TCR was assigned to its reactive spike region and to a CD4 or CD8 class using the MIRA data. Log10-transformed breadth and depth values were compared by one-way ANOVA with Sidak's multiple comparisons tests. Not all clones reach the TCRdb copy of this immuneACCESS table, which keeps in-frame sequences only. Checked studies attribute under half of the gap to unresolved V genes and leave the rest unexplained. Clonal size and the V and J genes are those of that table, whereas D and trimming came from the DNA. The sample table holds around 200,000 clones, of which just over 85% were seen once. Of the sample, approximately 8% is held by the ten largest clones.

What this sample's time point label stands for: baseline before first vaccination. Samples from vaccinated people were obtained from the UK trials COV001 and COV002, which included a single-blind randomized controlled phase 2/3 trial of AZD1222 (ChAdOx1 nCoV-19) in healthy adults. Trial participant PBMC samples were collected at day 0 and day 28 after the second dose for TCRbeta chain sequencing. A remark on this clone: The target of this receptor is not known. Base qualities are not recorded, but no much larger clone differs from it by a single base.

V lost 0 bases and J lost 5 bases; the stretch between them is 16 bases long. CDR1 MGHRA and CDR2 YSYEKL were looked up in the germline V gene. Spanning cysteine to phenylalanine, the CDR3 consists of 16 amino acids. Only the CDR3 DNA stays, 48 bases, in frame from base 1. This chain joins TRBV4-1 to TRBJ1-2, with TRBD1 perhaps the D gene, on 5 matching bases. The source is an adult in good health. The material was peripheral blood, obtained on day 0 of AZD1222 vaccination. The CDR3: CASSQDRGARLYGYTF. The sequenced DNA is TGCGCCAGCAGCCAAGATCGAGGGGCGCGTTTGTATGGCTACACCTTC.